A single sample gave rise to the 18 T cell receptor beta chains below, sequenced in a study of CXCR3-negative and CXCR3-positive naive CD8 T cells. The authors prepared UMI-labeled TRB cDNA libraries by 5' RACE. TCRdb re-called the 5' RACE reads and shows each CDR3 protein once, DNA omitted. The sample table includes approximately 56,000 distinct CDR3 sequences. The sample taken for sequencing was memory CD8+ T cells from blood. The receptors originated from a human donor in good health. Some clones in this sample may be carry-over from other donors' samples.

This chain uses TRBV16 with TRBJ2-5. Per germline, CDR1 KGHSY and CDR2 FQNENV. There are 14 residues in the CDR3. CDR3 in amino acids: CASSHLTPQETQYF.

The rearrangement links TRBV6-6 to TRBJ2-5; with no DNA, the TCRdb D assignment of TRBD1 cannot be verified. The CDR3 runs 17 residues. Germline CDR1 is MNHNY and CDR2 is SVGAGI (reference sequence). CDR3 in amino acids: CASSYLPSTGEQETQYF.

V usage is TRBV6-1 and J usage is TRBJ2-6. The CDR3 is 15 amino acids. Per the germline V gene, CDR1 is MNHNS and CDR2 is SASEGT. This CDR3 reads CASSEGVDGANVLTF.

The chain recombines TRBV7-9 with TRBJ2-1; TCRdb proposes TRBD1, but this gene call is untestable without DNA. The CDR3 spans 14 residues. Germline CDR1 and CDR2: SEHNR and FQNEAQ (reference sequence). This CDR3 reads CASSLGYPDNEQFF.

The chain carries TRBV9 and TRBJ2-1; TCRdb calls TRBD1, which cannot be checked without DNA. Germline V gene data show CDR1 as SGDLS and CDR2 as YYNGEE. The CDR3 runs to 16 residues. Here the CDR3 reads CASSPGWDRGYNEQFF.

The rearrangement links TRBV19 to TRBJ1-1. Per the germline V gene, CDR1 is LNHDA and CDR2 is SQIVND (reference sequence). The CDR3 covers 18 residues. Here the CDR3 reads CASSSHLGSGGENTEAFF.

The V and J genes are TRBV29-1 and TRBJ2-1; the D call from TCRdb, TRBD2, cannot be confirmed without DNA. The CDR3 runs 18 residues. Germline V gives CDR1 SQVTM, CDR2 ANQGSEA. The CDR3 sequence is CSVEMGTRAGGPSNEQFF.

The chain links TRBV6-5 to TRBJ2-2; TCRdb reports TRBD2, a call that lacks DNA to check it against. The CDR3 runs to 15 residues. Germline assignment: CDR1 MNHEY and CDR2 SVGAGI. CDR3 region: CASSTIGSYTGELFF.

This chain connects TRBV5-4 to TRBJ2-5; the TRBD1 assignment by TCRdb is unverifiable without DNA. The V gene's germline CDR1 is SGHNT and CDR2 YYREEE (reference sequence). The CDR3 is 15 residues long. The CDR3 sequence: CASSLVAGGGETQYF. The entire variable domain, with the rest obtained from reference TRBV5-4 and TRBJ2-5, is as follows: ETGVTQSPTHLIKTRGQQVTLRCSSQSGHNTVSWYQQALGQGPQFIFQYYREEENGRGNFPPRFSGLQFPNYSSELNVNALELDDSALYLCASSLVAGGGETQYFGPGTRLLVL.

Here the CDR3 reads CSARVPEDYREQFF. The rearrangement links TRBV20-1 to TRBJ2-1. The CDR3 spans 14 residues. Looked up from germline, CDR1 is DFQATT and CDR2 is SNEGSKA (reference sequence).

V usage is TRBV20-1 and J usage is TRBJ2-7; no DNA is available, so the TRBD1 call from TCRdb remains unchecked. In germline, CDR1 is DFQATT, CDR2 SNEGSKA (reference sequence). This CDR3 has 13 residues. The CDR3 sequence is CSARGDRDYEQYF.

The CDR3: CASSPRAGGDYNEQFF. This chain links TRBV4-3 with TRBJ2-1; the TRBD2 assignment by TCRdb is unverifiable without DNA. Germline lookup yields CDR1 LGHNA and CDR2 YSLEER. This CDR3 contains 16 residues.

The J gene is TRBJ2-7, the V gene TRBV12-3 or TRBV12-4; TCRdb's D call of TRBD1 is untestable without DNA. This CDR3 region has 14 residues. CDR3 region: CASSLSGSPDEQYF.

This chain's CDR3 is CASSPRTGANEQYF. V is TRBV19 and J is TRBJ2-7; no DNA is available, so the TRBD1 call from TCRdb remains unchecked. Germline-derived CDR1 and CDR2 are LNHDA and SQIVND (reference sequence). The CDR3 is made up of 14 amino acids.

The chain couples TRBV3-1 to TRBJ2-2; TCRdb proposes TRBD1, but this gene call is untestable without DNA. CDR3 length equals 18 residues. The germline V gene encodes CDR1 LGHDT and CDR2 YNNKEL (reference sequence). The CDR3 loop is CASSPRYGIEANTGELFF.

The chain couples TRBV20-1 to TRBJ2-1. The CDR3 sequence is 15 residues long. The germline CDR1 and CDR2 sequences are DFQATT and SNEGSKA (reference sequence). The CDR3 is CSARDLMSSYNEQFF.

The chain has TRBV7-2 and TRBJ2-3; the TCRdb D gene call, TRBD2, has no DNA to confirm it. Germline lookup yields CDR1 SGHTA and CDR2 FQGNSA. The CDR3 has 19 amino acids. This CDR3 reads CASSLASREGLLSSDTQYF.

The chain is built from TRBV27 and TRBJ1-2. The CDR3 covers 14 residues. CDR1 MNHEY and CDR2 SMNVEV come from the germline V gene (reference sequence). CDR3 sequence: CASSFGRSGYGYTF.